These 8 T cell receptor beta chains were sequenced from one sample in a study of response to subunit inactivated influenza vaccine. TCRdb re-called the RT-PCR reads with MiXCR, one entry per CDR3 protein. The sample records fewer than 750,000 distinct CDR3 sequences, approximately 15% being singletons. This sample comprised PBMCs from blood, obtained 11 to 12 days after vaccination. The source of these receptors is a middle-aged man who received an inactivated influenza vaccine.

This clonotype has just a few counts. The chain carries TRBV20-1 and TRBJ2-1; no firm D call. Trimming took off 1 base at V and 6 bases at J, with 13 bases between the two ends. This CDR3 comprises 14 residues. The V gene's germline CDR1 is DFQATT and CDR2 SNEGSKA (reference sequence). The CDR3 coding sequence is TGCAGTGCTAGAGTTATTGGTTCCCGCAATGAGCAGTTCTTC. Amino acid sequence: CSARVIGSRNEQFF.

The chain recombines TRBV6-2 or TRBV6-3 with TRBJ2-3; D could derive from TRBD1 or TRBD2 (5 bases each). The CDR3 has 14 residues. Looked up from germline, CDR1 is MNHEY and CDR2 is SVGEGT. The V and J ends lost 6 bases and 7 bases respectively, with 17 bases between them. Here the CDR3 DNA reads TGTGCCAGCAGCCTACTAGGGGACGGGAATACGCAGTATTTT. Protein product: CASSLLGDGNTQYF.

This clonotype has just a few counts. CDR3 in DNA: TGCAGCGTTGAAGATGCTTCAGGGGCTCATTTGGGCAGAAACTATGGCTACACCTTC. Encoded protein: CSVEDASGAHLGRNYGYTF. The chain carries TRBV29-1 and TRBJ1-2; maybe TRBD1 (6 bases). Germline V gene data show CDR1 as SQVTM and CDR2 as ANQGSEA. Between the trimmed V and J ends, which lost 0 bases and 2 bases, there was a span of 25 bases. This CDR3 has 19 residues. Full variable domain (remainder filled in from reference TRBV29-1 and TRBJ1-2): SAVISQKPSRDICQRGTSLTIQCQVDSQVTMMFWYRQQPGQSLTLIATANQGSEATYESGFVIDKFPISRPNLTFSTLTVSNMSPEDSSIYLCSVEDASGAHLGRNYGYTFGSGTRLTVV.

The rearrangement uses TRBV11-3 and TRBJ2-3; 9 bases align to TRBD2. J was trimmed by 4 bases and V by 4 bases; bases with no gene match: 6. CDR1 is SGHNT, CDR2 YENEEA, per germline. CDR3 length: 15 amino acids. CDR3: CASSSGLALPDTQYF. DNA for the CDR3: TGTGCCAGCAGCTCCGGACTAGCGCTACCAGATACGCAGTATTTT.

This clonotype was counted many times. V gene TRBV3-1 combines with J gene TRBJ1-2; D may be TRBD1 (6 bases). The CDR3 sequence is 18 residues long. V was shortened by 0 bases and J by 4 bases, with 21 bases between the two germline ends. CDR1 and CDR2 from the germline V gene are LGHDT and YNNKEL (reference sequence). As DNA, the CDR3 is TGTGCCAGCAGCCAAGAGGGGGCTCGGCGATCCTACGGCTATGGCTACACCTTC. It is translated as CASSQEGARRSYGYGYTF.

The chain employs TRBV6-1 and TRBJ2-7, with 7 bases fitting TRBD1. The CDR3 covers 15 residues. V trimming: 6 bases; J trimming: 2 bases; junction bases outside the gene matches: 10. Germline values: CDR1 MNHNS, CDR2 SASEGT. The CDR3 nucleotides read TGTGCCAGCAGCGCGACAGGGACCGGTACCTACGAGCAGTACTTC. This translates into CASSATGTGTYEQYF.

This clonotype occurred a few times. This chain uses TRBV6-2 or TRBV6-3 with TRBJ2-7; perhaps TRBD1 as D (6 bases). Per germline, CDR1 MNHEY and CDR2 SVGEGT. Trimming stripped 4 bases from V and 5 bases from J, with 9 bases between. The CDR3 is made up of 12 amino acids. CDR3 region: CASSFQGNEQYF. DNA for the CDR3: TGTGCCAGCAGTTTTCAGGGGAACGAGCAGTACTTC.

The sample holds a few counts of this clonotype. The V call is TRBV20-1, the J call TRBJ1-1; no firm D call. Germline lookup yields CDR1 DFQATT and CDR2 SNEGSKA (reference sequence). The CDR3 covers 12 residues. Trimming took off 5 bases at V and 4 bases at J, with 11 bases between the two ends. The CDR3 nucleotides read TGCAGTGCTTTACCCAGGTCCACTGAAGCTTTCTTT. Its translation is CSALPRSTEAFF.